These T cell receptor beta chains were read from a single sample in a study of control samples from healthy donors and cancer patients. Libraries were prepared by immunoSEQ multiplex PCR; TCRdb keeps only in-frame clonotypes and omits some of them. The sample includes 100,000 to 150,000 clones, 85% to 95% seen only once; the top ten take less than 0.65%. The specimen was PBMCs. The receptors derive from a man older than 75 with head and neck cancer. CDR3s include the opening cysteine and the closing phenylalanine or tryptophan.

v_gene: TRBV30
j_gene: TRBJ2-2
len: 14
CDR3aa: CAWRRDRLTGELFF

v_gene: TRBV19
j_gene: TRBJ1-2
len: 15
CDR3aa: CASSTTTGTGYGYTF

v_gene: TRBV6-5
j_gene: TRBJ1-6
len: 15
CDR3aa: CASRSEPGLNSPLHF

v_gene: TRBV12-5
j_gene: TRBJ2-7
len: 13
CDR3aa: CASGSTTSGEQYF

v_gene: TRBV9
j_gene: TRBJ2-5
len: 15
CDR3aa: CASSPQGGLQETQYF

v_gene: TRBV27
j_gene: TRBJ1-6
len: 14
CDR3aa: CASSFRRLNSPLHF

v_gene: TRBV7-2
j_gene: TRBJ2-3
len: 17
CDR3aa: CASSLAWGGLRTDTQYF

v_gene: TRBV6-5
j_gene: TRBJ1-5
len: 15
CDR3aa: CASSPQSHSNQPQHF

v_gene: TRBV2
j_gene: TRBJ2-3
len: 12
CDR3aa: CASREGTDTQYF

v_gene: TRBV19
j_gene: TRBJ2-1
len: 16
CDR3aa: CASSPQRGGLYNEQFF

v_gene: TRBV18
j_gene: TRBJ2-2
len: 14
CDR3aa: CASSPTAGTGELFF

v_gene: TRBV18
j_gene: TRBJ1-2
len: 14
CDR3aa: CASSPDGEIYGYTF

v_gene: TRBV21-1
j_gene: TRBJ2-1
len: 17
CDR3aa: CASSKCTSTSSYNEQFF

v_gene: TRBV12-3/TRBV12-4
j_gene: TRBJ2-7
len: 13
CDR3aa: CASRDGSFYEQYF

v_gene: TRBV6-5
j_gene: TRBJ2-1
len: 12
CDR3aa: CASSTGYNEQFF

v_gene: TRBV5-5
j_gene: TRBJ2-5
len: 13
CDR3aa: CASSLGVQETQYF

v_gene: TRBV6-1
j_gene: TRBJ2-7
len: 15
CDR3aa: CASSEKGTGGYEQYF

v_gene: TRBV7-8
j_gene: TRBJ2-2
len: 14
CDR3aa: CASRPSLQTGELFF

v_gene: TRBV19
j_gene: TRBJ1-6
len: 17
CDR3aa: CASSIRSGGSYNSPLHF

v_gene: TRBV12-3/TRBV12-4
j_gene: TRBJ2-2
len: 12
CDR3aa: CASRPATGELFF

v_gene: TRBV5-4
j_gene: TRBJ2-3
len: 15
CDR3aa: CASSFSGGHTDTQYF

v_gene: TRBV9
j_gene: TRBJ2-1
len: 20
CDR3aa: CASSARSGRVDRASYNEQFF

v_gene: TRBV6-2/TRBV6-3
j_gene: TRBJ2-2
len: 15
CDR3aa: CASSHRLAGTGELFF

v_gene: TRBV30
j_gene: TRBJ2-5
len: 12
CDR3aa: CAWSNGGVPKYF

v_gene: TRBV7-7
j_gene: TRBJ2-4
len: 19
CDR3aa: CASSIPGLAGGLAKNIQYF

v_gene: TRBV19
j_gene: TRBJ2-7
len: 15
CDR3aa: CASSLETGSSYEQYF

v_gene: TRBV12-5
j_gene: TRBJ2-5
len: 14
CDR3aa: CASGPDRIRETQYF

v_gene: TRBV6-5
j_gene: TRBJ2-7
len: 14
CDR3aa: CASSPSGVSGEQYF

v_gene: TRBV6-6
j_gene: TRBJ1-2
len: 15
CDR3aa: CASSYTRQANYGYTF

v_gene: TRBV6-5
j_gene: TRBJ1-1
len: 14
CDR3aa: CASSYSRGNTEAFF

v_gene: TRBV6-5
j_gene: TRBJ2-7
len: 15
CDR3aa: CASSWGWGGDIEQYF

v_gene: TRBV5-1
j_gene: TRBJ2-4
len: 16
CDR3aa: CASSLGATWLADIQYF

v_gene: TRBV3-1/TRBV3-2
j_gene: TRBJ1-6
len: 15
CDR3aa: CASSPTRGPGVPLHF

v_gene: TRBV27
j_gene: TRBJ2-1
len: 16
CDR3aa: CASSHSTSGSYNEQFF

v_gene: TRBV6-5
j_gene: TRBJ1-1
len: 13
CDR3aa: CASRPSGLTEAFF

v_gene: TRBV4-1
j_gene: TRBJ2-1
len: 11
CDR3aa: CASSQVNEQFF

v_gene: TRBV12-3/TRBV12-4
j_gene: TRBJ2-7
len: 13
CDR3aa: CASSLAGEYEQYF

v_gene: TRBV6-6
j_gene: TRBJ2-7
len: 14
CDR3aa: CASSSAGTAYEQYF

v_gene: TRBV30
j_gene: TRBJ2-7
len: 13
CDR3aa: CAWSVTRVYEQYF

v_gene: TRBV24-1
j_gene: TRBJ2-3
len: 14
CDR3aa: CATSDSGGARTQYF

v_gene: TRBV7-8
j_gene: TRBJ2-7
len: 14
CDR3aa: CASSFQQGAWEQYF

v_gene: TRBV6-2/TRBV6-3
j_gene: TRBJ2-7
len: 16
CDR3aa: CASSYSSAIPSYEQYF